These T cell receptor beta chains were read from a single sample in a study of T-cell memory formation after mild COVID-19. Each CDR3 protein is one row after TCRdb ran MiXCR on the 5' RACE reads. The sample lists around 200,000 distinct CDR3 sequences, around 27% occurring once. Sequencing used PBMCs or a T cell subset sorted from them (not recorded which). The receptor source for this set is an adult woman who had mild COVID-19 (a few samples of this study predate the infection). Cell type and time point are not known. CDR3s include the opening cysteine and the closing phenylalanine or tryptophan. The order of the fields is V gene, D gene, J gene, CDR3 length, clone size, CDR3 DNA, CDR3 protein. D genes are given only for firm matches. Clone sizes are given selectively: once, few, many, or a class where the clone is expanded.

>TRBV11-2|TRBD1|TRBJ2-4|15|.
TGTGCCAGCAGCTCGATCCGACAGGGTATAGACATTCAGTACTTC
CASSSIRQGIDIQYF
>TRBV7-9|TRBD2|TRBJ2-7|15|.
TGTGCCAGCAGCTTAGCGCCGAGCGGGGGCTACGAGCAGTACTTC
CASSLAPSGGYEQYF
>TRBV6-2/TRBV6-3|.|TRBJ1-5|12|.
TGTGCCAGCAGTTACGGGGTCACGCCCCAGCATTTT
CASSYGVTPQHF
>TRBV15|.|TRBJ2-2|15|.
TGTGCCACCAGCAGACGGACGCGTATCGCCGGGGAGCTGTTTTTT
CATSRRTRIAGELFF
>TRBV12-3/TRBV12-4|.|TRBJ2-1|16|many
TGTGCCAGCACCTTCCTTCGGGGGAGAGCCTACAATGAGCAGTTCTTC
CASTFLRGRAYNEQFF
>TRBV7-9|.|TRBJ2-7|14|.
TGTGCCAGCAGCTTACCAGGGGCATCCTACGAGCAGTACTTC
CASSLPGASYEQYF
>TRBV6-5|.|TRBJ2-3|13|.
TGTGCCAGCAGTTACAGCGTGGGGGGTACGCAGTATTTT
CASSYSVGGTQYF
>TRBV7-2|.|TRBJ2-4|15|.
TGTGCCAGCAGCGTTAATCGGGGGGCCAAAAACATTCAGTACTTC
CASSVNRGAKNIQYF
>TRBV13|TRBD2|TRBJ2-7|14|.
TGTGCCAGCAGCTTTTTACTAGCGGTGTACGAGCAGTACTTC
CASSFLLAVYEQYF
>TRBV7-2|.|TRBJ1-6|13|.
TGTGCCAGCAGCACGAGTGGGAATTCACCCCTCCACTTT
CASSTSGNSPLHF
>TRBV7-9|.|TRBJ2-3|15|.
TGTGCCAGCAGCTCGACCGGGGCCGGCACAGATACGCAGTATTTT
CASSSTGAGTDTQYF
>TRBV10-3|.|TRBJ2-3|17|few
TGTGCCATCAGTGAGTCGCAAATACCGTACCCCACAGATACGCAGTATTTT
CAISESQIPYPTDTQYF
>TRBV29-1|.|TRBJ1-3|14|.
TGCAGCGTTGTAGGGGACAACTCTGGAAACACCATATATTTT
CSVVGDNSGNTIYF
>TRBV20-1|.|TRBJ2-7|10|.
TGCAGTGCTAGATCGGGGGAGCAGTACTTC
CSARSGEQYF
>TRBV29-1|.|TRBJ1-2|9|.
TGCAGCGTTGAGTATGGCTACACCTTC
CSVEYGYTF
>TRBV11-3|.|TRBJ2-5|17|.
TGTGCCAGCAGCTTAGGTGCTTGGGGGGAGCCTGGGGAGACCCAGTACTTC
CASSLGAWGEPGETQYF
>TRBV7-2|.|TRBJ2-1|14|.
TGTGCCAGCAGTCCAGTGGGGGGTTCGGGTGAGCAGTTCTTC
CASSPVGGSGEQFF
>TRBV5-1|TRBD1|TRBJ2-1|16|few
TGCGCCAGCAGCTTGGTAACGGGACAGATCGGCGATGAGCAGTTCTTC
CASSLVTGQIGDEQFF
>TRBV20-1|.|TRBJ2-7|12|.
TGCAGTGCTAACAGGGTGGTGTACGAGCAGTACTTC
CSANRVVYEQYF
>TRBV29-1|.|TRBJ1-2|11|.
TGCAGCGTTGGGGACACCTATGGCTACACCTTC
CSVGDTYGYTF
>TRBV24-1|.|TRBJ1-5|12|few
TGTGCCACCAGCCGAGGGAATCAGCCCCAGCATTTT
CATSRGNQPQHF
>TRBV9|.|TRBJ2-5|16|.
TGTGCCAGCAGCGTAGCCCCCCACGGGGATGGAGAGACCCAGTACTTC
CASSVAPHGDGETQYF
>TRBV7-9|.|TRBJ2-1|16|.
TGTGCCAGCAGCCCCCCGCTCGATAGCACCTACAATGAGCAGTTCTTC
CASSPPLDSTYNEQFF
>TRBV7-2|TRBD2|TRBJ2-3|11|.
TGTGCCAGCAGTTATGGGGGGGGGCAGTATTTT
CASSYGGGQYF
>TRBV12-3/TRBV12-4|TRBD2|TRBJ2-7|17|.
TGTGCCAGCAGTTTAAGGGGGATAGCGGGGTTTACCTACGAGCAGTACTTC
CASSLRGIAGFTYEQYF
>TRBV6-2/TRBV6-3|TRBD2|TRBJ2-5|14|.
TGTGCCAGCAGCCGGACTAGCCGAGAAGAGACCCAGTACTTC
CASSRTSREETQYF
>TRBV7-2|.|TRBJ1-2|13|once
TGTGCCAGCAGCGTTGGGGTCAGTCGAGGCTACACCTTC
CASSVGVSRGYTF
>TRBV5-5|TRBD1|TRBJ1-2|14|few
TGTGCCAGCAGCCCCGGGACAGGGAACTATGGCTACACCTTC
CASSPGTGNYGYTF
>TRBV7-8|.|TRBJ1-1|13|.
TGTGCCAGCAGCTTAGACCAGAACACTGAAGCTTTCTTT
CASSLDQNTEAFF
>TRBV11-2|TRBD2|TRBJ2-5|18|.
TGTGCCAGCAGCTTAGTCGGGACTAGCGGGGGGGCAGGGGAGACCCAGTACTTC
CASSLVGTSGGAGETQYF
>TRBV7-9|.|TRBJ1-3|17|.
TGTGCCAGCAGCTCCACCCGAGGGGGGGGCTCTGGAAACACCATATATTTT
CASSSTRGGGSGNTIYF
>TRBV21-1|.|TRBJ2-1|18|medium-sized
TGTGCCAGCAGCAAAGCGTCAAGGGTTCTTTGGTCCTACAATGAGCAGTTCTTC
CASSKASRVLWSYNEQFF
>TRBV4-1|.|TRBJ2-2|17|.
TGCGCCAGCAGCCTAAGTAGGCGGCACGAGAGCACCGGGGAGCTGTTTTTT
CASSLSRRHESTGELFF
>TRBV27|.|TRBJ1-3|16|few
TGTGCCAGCAGCCTCAGAGTTCCTTACTCTGGAAACACCATATATTTT
CASSLRVPYSGNTIYF
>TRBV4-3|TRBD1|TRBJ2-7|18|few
TGCGCCAGCAGCCAAGATAGAAGTAGGGGACAGGGATCCTACGAGCAGTACTTC
CASSQDRSRGQGSYEQYF
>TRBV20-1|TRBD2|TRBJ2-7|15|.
TGCAGTGCTAGAATGACTAGCGGGGCCACCTACGAGCAGTACTTC
CSARMTSGATYEQYF
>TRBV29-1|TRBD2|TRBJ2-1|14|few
TGCAGCGTTCGAGGGACTAGCGGGAACAATGAGCAGTTCTTC
CSVRGTSGNNEQFF
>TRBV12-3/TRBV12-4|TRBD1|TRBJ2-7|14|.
TGTGCCAGCAGCTCCGGACAGGACTCCTACGAGCAGTACTTC
CASSSGQDSYEQYF
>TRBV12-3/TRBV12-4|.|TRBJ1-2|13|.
TGTGCCTGCGCCTTAGACTCCAACTATGGCTACACCTTC
CACALDSNYGYTF
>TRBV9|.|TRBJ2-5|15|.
TGTGCCAGCAGCGCTATGGGGGCAGTGCTAGAGACCCAGTACTTC
CASSAMGAVLETQYF
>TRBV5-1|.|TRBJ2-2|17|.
TGCGCCAGCAGCTTGGCTCGACTCACCACGAACACCGGGGAGCTGTTTTTT
CASSLARLTTNTGELFF
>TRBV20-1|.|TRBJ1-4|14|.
TGCAGTGCTCGGGGGGAGGCGCGGAATGAAAAACTGTTTTTT
CSARGEARNEKLFF
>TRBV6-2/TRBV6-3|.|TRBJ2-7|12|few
TGTGCCAGCGGCCCCGTCCACTACGAGCAGTACTTC
CASGPVHYEQYF
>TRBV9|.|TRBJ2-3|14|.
TGTGCCAGCAGCGATCCCGGGGGCGCAGATACGCAGTATTTT
CASSDPGGADTQYF
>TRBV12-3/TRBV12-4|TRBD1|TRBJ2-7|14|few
TGTGCCAGCAGCACCGGGACAGGGGCATGGGAGCAGTACTTC
CASSTGTGAWEQYF
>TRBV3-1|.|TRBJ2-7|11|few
TGTGCCAGCGGGGTGGGATACGAGCAGTACTTC
CASGVGYEQYF
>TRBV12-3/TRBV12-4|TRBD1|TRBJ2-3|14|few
TGTGCCACCAGTCCCGGGACAGGGAAAGATACGCAGTATTTT
CATSPGTGKDTQYF
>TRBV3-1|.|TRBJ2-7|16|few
TGTGCCAGCAGCCAACTCTTAATCCGGGAGCATCTCGAGCAGTACTTC
CASSQLLIREHLEQYF
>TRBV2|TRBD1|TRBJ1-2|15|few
TGTGCCAGCAGAGGGACAGGGGTTCGTTCCTATGGCTACACCTTC
CASRGTGVRSYGYTF
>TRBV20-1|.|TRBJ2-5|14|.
TGCAGTGCTAGGGACGCCGCGGATATGGTGGGAGGGTACTTC
CSARDAADMVGGYF
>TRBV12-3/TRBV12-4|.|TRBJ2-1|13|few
TGTGCCAGCAGTTTATCCCCTTACCATGAGCAGTTCTTC
CASSLSPYHEQFF
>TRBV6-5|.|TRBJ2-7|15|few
TGTGCCAGCAGCCTAAGCGGTACAGGGATCTACGAGCAGTACTTC
CASSLSGTGIYEQYF
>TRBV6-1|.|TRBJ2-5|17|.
TGTGCCAGCAGTCCCCCCTGGGGGGATTGGGAGTCGGAGACCCAGTACTTC
CASSPPWGDWESETQYF
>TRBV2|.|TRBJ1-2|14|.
TGTGCCAGCAGTGAATCTCAGAACCACTATGGCTACACCTTC
CASSESQNHYGYTF
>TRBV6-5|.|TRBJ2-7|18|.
TGTGCCAGCAGTTACTCGCTTAGCAGAGCTATAATTCGCTACGAGCAGTACTTC
CASSYSLSRAIIRYEQYF
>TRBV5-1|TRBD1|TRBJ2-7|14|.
TGCGCCAGCAGCCCGGACAGGGTGTTCAACGAGCAGTACTTC
CASSPDRVFNEQYF
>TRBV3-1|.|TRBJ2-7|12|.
TGTGCCAGCAGCCAAGTCGGGAACGAGCAGTACTTC
CASSQVGNEQYF
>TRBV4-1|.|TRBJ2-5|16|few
TGCGCCAGCAGCCTCGCCTTGGAGGATCGTGGAGAGACCCAGTACTTC
CASSLALEDRGETQYF
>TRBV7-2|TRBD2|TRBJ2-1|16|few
TGTGCCAGCAGCTTAATGGGCGGGAGGCTCTCCGATGAGCAGTTCTTC
CASSLMGGRLSDEQFF